This passage covers 30 T cell receptor beta chains from one sample sequenced in a study of T cell clonality in common variable immunodeficiency. Produced via immunoSEQ multiplex PCR; TCRdb's table is partial and in-frame only. Observed in the sample are approximately 34,000 clones, none of them singletons. Sequencing was performed on peripheral blood mononuclear cells. Every receptor here comes from a person aged 18 to 75 in good health.

This clone has a count of ten or more. The read ends 3 residues early relative to the CDR3; the germline J gene fills the gap. The V and J genes are TRBV7-2 and TRBJ2-1, with TRBD1 matching 7 bases. The V and J ends lost 7 bases and 6 bases, in that order; junction bases with no gene match: 12. Germline V lookup: CDR1 SGHTA, CDR2 FQGNSA. The CDR3 sequence is 15 residues long. The covered CDR3 bases are TGTGCCAGCAACATAGGGGACAGCGTTCTCAATGAG. The encoded protein is CASNIGDSVLNE. The whole CDR3 protein reads CASNIGDSVLNEQFF.

This clone was detected ten times or more. Read sequence stops 3 residues before the CDR3 end, and the germline J gene provides the missing end. The J gene is TRBJ2-4, the V gene TRBV9; 11 bases line up with TRBD2. V gave up 3 bases and J gave up 5 bases; unmatched junction bases: 10. The CDR3 runs 17 residues. The germline gives CDR1 SGDLS, CDR2 YYNGEE. CDR3 bases read: TGTGCCAGCAGCGCGGGACTAGCGGAAGGAGGGGAAAACATT. Encoded protein: CASSAGLAEGGENI. The entire CDR3 sequence reads CASSAGLAEGGENIQYF. The complete variable domain, with remaining parts taken from reference TRBV9 and TRBJ2-4, reads DSGVTQTPKHLITATGQRVTLRCSPRSGDLSVYWYQQSLDQGLQFLIQYYNGEERAKGNILERFSAQQFPDLHSELNLSSLELGDSALYFCASSAGLAEGGENIQYFGAGTRLSVL.

This clone came up many times. The sequence runs out 3 residues before the end of the CDR3; the remainder is reconstructed from the germline J gene. V gene TRBV20-1 combines with J gene TRBJ2-7, with 7 bases lining up with TRBD2. CDR3 length equals 16 residues. The V gene end was trimmed by 4 bases and the J gene end by 4 bases; junction bases not matched to a gene: 16. Germline V lookup: CDR1 DFQATT, CDR2 SNEGSKA (reference sequence). The CDR3 here is CSATSISGGSGYEQYF. The DNA read from the CDR3 is TGCAGTGCTACTTCAATCTCGGGGGGTTCGGGGTACGAG.

There are many counts of this clone. The read ends 3 residues early relative to the CDR3; the germline J gene fills the gap. The chain recombines TRBV12-3 or TRBV12-4 with TRBJ2-4; 8 bases align to TRBD1. This CDR3 has 14 residues. V shed 5 bases, J shed 6 bases, and the junction held 6 bases outside the gene matches. CDR3 DNA, as far as it was read: TGTGCCAGCAGTCAAACAGGGGGAGGAAACATT. Translating it yields CASSQTGGGNI. In full, the CDR3 is CASSQTGGGNIQYF.

This clone came up a few times. Read data end 3 residues before the CDR3 end; the end is taken from the germline J gene. The chain carries TRBV6-2 or TRBV6-3 and TRBJ1-2, with TRBD1 matching over 7 bases. The CDR3 sequence is 12 residues long. Germline lookup yields CDR1 MNHEY and CDR2 SVGEGT. The part of the CDR3 DNA that was read is TGTGCCAGCAGTGACAGGGTATACGGC. Its translation: CASSDRVYG. The complete CDR3 protein is CASSDRVYGYTF.

This clone has a count of ten or more. The read ends 3 residues early relative to the CDR3; the germline J gene fills the gap. The chain joins TRBV14 to TRBJ2-3; the match to TRBD2 covers 7 bases. The CDR3 totals 13 residues. Trimming removed 1 base from V and 6 bases from J; junction bases left unmatched: 1. CDR1 SGHDN and CDR2 FVKESK come from the germline V gene. CDR3 DNA (partial): TGTGCCAGCAGCCAAGTGGGGGGGGATACG. Translating it yields CASSQVGGDT. The CDR3 in full is CASSQVGGDTQYF.

Of note for this clone: The read falls 3 residues short of the CDR3 end, and the missing part is taken from the germline J gene. The chain joins TRBV10-3 to TRBJ2-5; 12 bases fit TRBD2. Germline assignment: CDR1 ENHRY and CDR2 SYGVKD. There are 15 residues in the CDR3. The V and J ends lost 4 bases and 5 bases, in that order; junction bases with no gene match: 5. CDR3 DNA (partial): TGTGCCATCAGTGGACTAGCGGGAGTGGGTGAGACC. This gives the protein CAISGLAGVGET. The complete CDR3 protein is CAISGLAGVGETQYF.

This clone was seen repeatedly, ten times or more. The read ends 3 residues early relative to the CDR3; the germline J gene fills the gap. The chain employs TRBV19 and TRBJ1-1; D gene unclear. This CDR3 is built from 14 residues. The V end was cut by 4 bases, the J end by 0 bases, with 9 bases between. Germline V gives CDR1 LNHDA, CDR2 SQIVND (reference sequence). The covered CDR3 bases are TGTGCCAGTAGTACAACCGGGGTGAACACTGAA. Amino acid sequence: CASSTTGVNTE. The complete CDR3 protein is CASSTTGVNTEAFF.

In its sample, this clone was seen many times. The read finishes 3 residues shy of the CDR3 end, and the germline J gene is used to complete it. This chain uses TRBV20-1 with TRBJ1-4; tentatively, D is TRBD1 (6 bases). Between the trimmed V and J ends, which lost 2 bases and 8 bases, there was a span of 12 bases. The CDR3 contains 13 residues. CDR1 is DFQATT, CDR2 SNEGSKA, per germline (reference sequence). CDR3 in amino acids: CSARRGGGEKLFF. The CDR3 DNA, read in part, is TGCAGTGCTAGAAGGGGGGGCGGGGAAAAA.

This clone appeared many times. The read gets to within 3 residues of the CDR3 end, and the germline J gene fills in the rest. The chain links TRBV7-6 to TRBJ2-6, with D hard to call. CDR3 length equals 15 residues. The germline V gene encodes CDR1 SGHVS and CDR2 FNYEAQ. Trimming took off 1 base at V and 1 base at J, with 5 bases between the two ends. The CDR3 reads CASSLVQSGANVLTF. The sequenced part of the CDR3 DNA is TGTGCCAGCAGCTTAGTGCAGTCTGGGGCCAACGTC.

This clone appeared many times. Read data end 3 residues before the CDR3 end; the end is taken from the germline J gene. The rearrangement joins TRBV19 to TRBJ2-1; 9 bases line up with TRBD1. Trimming cost V 5 bases and J 8 bases; bases outside gene matches: 13. CDR3 length equals 16 residues. Germline-derived CDR1 and CDR2 are LNHDA and SQIVND (reference sequence). CDR3 DNA (partial): TGTGCCAGTAGTCTTAGGGGACAGGGTGGGTTGGATGAG. Translated, it gives CASSLRGQGGLDE. The full CDR3 sequence reads CASSLRGQGGLDEQFF.

This clone was seen ten or more times. With the read ending 3 residues before the CDR3 end, the germline J gene is used to fill in that end. The chain uses TRBV4-1 and TRBJ2-5; TRBD2 aligns across 13 bases. Germline V lookup: CDR1 MGHRA, CDR2 YSYEKL. Trimming took 4 bases from V and 7 from J; bases not matched to a gene: 6. The CDR3 covers 15 residues. The chain's CDR3 is CASSPGLAGDGTQYF. CDR3 bases read: TGCGCCAGCAGCCCCGGACTAGCGGGGGACGGGACC.

This clone was picked up many times. Read data end 3 residues before the CDR3 end; the end is taken from the germline J gene. The chain combines TRBV29-1 with TRBJ2-1; a weak D match, TRBD1 (5 bases). Looked up from germline, CDR1 is SQVTM and CDR2 is ANQGSEA. CDR3 length: 18 residues. The V end lost 0 bases, the J end lost 9 bases, and 27 bases lay between the germline ends. Incomplete CDR3 DNA: TGCAGCGTTGAAGATGCGGCAGGGCGACCCTTCCCTGGCGGTGAG. Residues: CSVEDAAGRPFPGGE. The CDR3 reads in full as CSVEDAAGRPFPGGEQFF.

This clone is medium-sized. Different DNA sequences within this sample yield the same CDR3. CDR3 sequence reads: CASMGGSSPSFGYTF. Partial CDR3 DNA: TGTGCCAGTATGGGGGGTTCGAGCCCCTCTTTTGGC. The gene calls are TRBV12-3 or TRBV12-4 and TRBJ1-2; TRBD1 might be the D (5 bases). The CDR3 goes on 3 residues after the read ends, and that part is filled in from the germline J gene. V dropped 9 bases and J dropped 7 bases, with 24 bases sitting between them. The CDR3 covers 15 residues.

This clone was detected many times. Sequencing ends 3 residues short of the CDR3 end; the germline J gene provides the rest. The genes are TRBV29-1 and TRBJ1-1; 7 bases line up with TRBD1. This CDR3 region has 12 residues. Losses at the gene ends were 6 bases for V and 1 base for J; bases not matched to a gene: 2. From germline, CDR1 is SQVTM and CDR2 ANQGSEA. The CDR3 is CSVRTGNTEAFF. The sequenced CDR3 bases are TGCAGCGTGAGGACAGGGAACACTGAA.

This clone was observed at least ten times. The junction shows a germline mismatch at one end, possibly a read error. The observed sequence ends 3 residues before the CDR3 terminus, with the missing tail filled in from the germline J gene. This chain links TRBV4-2 with TRBJ2-3; maybe TRBD1 (5 bases). The CDR3 spans 17 residues. Germline V gene sequence: CDR1 LGHNA, CDR2 YNFKEQ. Partial CDR3 DNA: TGCGCCAGCAGCCAAGGGGTGGCGGCGCGCGGCACAGATACG. Its translation: CASSQGVAARGTDT. The CDR3 reads in full as CASSQGVAARGTDTQYF.

In this sample, this clone turned up many times. The DNA ends 3 residues before the CDR3 does, and the rest of the CDR3 is filled in from the germline J gene. This rearrangement joins TRBV19 to TRBJ2-7, with TRBD1 identical over 11 bases. CDR1 LNHDA and CDR2 SQIVND come from the germline V gene (reference sequence). J gave up 5 bases and V 3 bases, and 6 bases lay outside the gene matches. The CDR3 covers 15 residues. The CDR3 DNA, read in part, is TGTGCCAGTAGTATTCCGGGACAGGGGGGCCACGAG. This encodes CASSIPGQGGHE. The complete CDR3 sequence is CASSIPGQGGHEQYF. Based on the CDR3 plus reference TRBV19 and TRBJ2-7, the full variable domain is DGGITQSPKYLFRKEGQNVTLSCEQNLNHDAMYWYRQDPGQGLRLIYYSQIVNDFQKGDIAEGYSVSREKKESFPLTVTSAQKNPTAFYLCASSIPGQGGHEQYFGPGTRLTVT.

This clone counts as medium-sized. The CDR3 goes on 3 residues after the read ends, and that part is filled in from the germline J gene. The chain employs TRBV15 and TRBJ2-6; weak D call: TRBD1 (6 bases). V lost 2 bases and J 4 bases, leaving 18 bases between the germline ends. The CDR3 is 18 residues long. The germline V gene has CDR1 LNHNV and CDR2 YYDKDF (reference sequence). The sequenced CDR3 bases are TGTGCCACCAGCAGAACTCTGTCCAGGGGTGCGGGGGCCAACGTC. Encoded protein: CATSRTLSRGAGANV. The entire CDR3 sequence reads CATSRTLSRGAGANVLTF.

This clone was counted ten times or more. The DNA ends 3 residues before the CDR3 does, and the rest of the CDR3 is filled in from the germline J gene. The V gene is TRBV6-2 or TRBV6-3, the J gene TRBJ2-7, with 8 bases lining up with TRBD1. V was pared by 3 bases and J by 1 base, with 8 bases of the junction left unmatched. CDR3 length: 16 amino acids. The germline V gene encodes CDR1 MNHEY and CDR2 SVGEGT. CDR3 DNA, as far as it was read: TGTGCCAGCAGTTATCAGGGGGCAGGGAGATCCTACGAG. Protein sequence: CASSYQGAGRSYE. In full, the CDR3 is CASSYQGAGRSYEQYF.

In its sample, this clone was seen many times. The read halts 3 residues ahead of the CDR3 end, with the missing end drawn from the germline J gene. The rearrangement links TRBV7-9 to TRBJ1-6, with D possibly TRBD1 on 6 matching bases. The CDR3 is 15 residues long. CDR1 and CDR2 from the germline V gene are SEHNR and FQNEAQ (reference sequence). The V end lost 6 bases, the J end lost 3 bases, and 12 bases lay between the germline ends. CDR3 in amino acids: CASRSAGDYNSPLHF. The covered CDR3 bases are TGTGCCAGCAGATCTGCAGGGGACTATAATTCACCC.

Many counts were recorded for this clone. The missing CDR3 end, 3 residues past where the read stops, is filled in from the germline J gene. This chain links TRBV12-3 or TRBV12-4 with TRBJ2-3; TRBD2 agrees at 8 bases. This CDR3 is 15 amino acids long. The CDR3 bases that were read are TGTGCCAGCAGCCGAGTAGCGGGGTACCAAGAGACG. Amino acid sequence: CASSRVAGYQET. The complete CDR3 reads CASSRVAGYQETQYF.

This clone was found many times. The sequenced fragment ends 3 residues before the CDR3 boundary, so the rest is inferred from the germline J gene. The rearrangement uses TRBV19 and TRBJ2-3, with 10 bases matching TRBD1. Germline CDR1 reads LNHDA; CDR2 reads SQIVND (reference sequence). The CDR3 consists of 16 residues. The trim removed 4 bases at V and 0 bases at J, leaving 4 bases unmatched. The sequenced part of the CDR3 DNA is TGTGCCAGTAGTAGGGGGGACAGGGGTAGCACAGATACG. Protein sequence: CASSRGDRGSTDT. The entire CDR3 is CASSRGDRGSTDTQYF.

This clone was counted many times. The CDR3 is cut off 3 residues early in the read; its end comes from the germline J gene. V gene TRBV19 combines with J gene TRBJ2-3; 8 nucleotides agree with TRBD2. The ends lost 4 bases at V and 5 bases at J; junction bases unmatched: 2. The germline gives CDR1 LNHDA, CDR2 SQIVND (reference sequence). The CDR3 runs 13 residues. CDR3 bases read: TGTGCCAGTAGTACCACTAGCGGAGATACG. This encodes CASSTTSGDT. The full-length CDR3 reads as CASSTTSGDTQYF.

This clone was recorded at least ten times. The observed sequence ends 3 residues before the CDR3 terminus, with the missing tail filled in from the germline J gene. V is TRBV20-1 and J is TRBJ2-1, with D perhaps matching TRBD2 (5 bases). The V gene lost 6 bases and the J gene lost 5 bases, with 11 bases spanning the gap. Germline CDR1 DFQATT, CDR2 SNEGSKA (reference sequence). There are 12 residues in the CDR3. The CDR3 DNA, read in part, is TGCAGTGCAGCCAGGACTCACAATGAG. Its translation: CSAARTHNE. The whole CDR3 protein is CSAARTHNEQFF.

In this sample, this clone turned up many times. Sequencing ends 3 residues short of the CDR3 end; the germline J gene provides the rest. The chain recombines TRBV30 with TRBJ1-6, with D maybe TRBD1 (5 bases). Trimming stripped 7 bases from V and 0 bases from J, with 13 bases between. CDR1 GTSNPN and CDR2 SVGIG come from the germline V gene (reference sequence). The CDR3 loop spans 15 amino acids. CDR3 DNA, as far as it was read: TGTGCCTCCAGGGAGCAGAGCTCCTATAATTCACCC. This translates into CASREQSSYNSP. The complete CDR3 sequence is CASREQSSYNSPLHF.

This clone was seen ten or more times. The CDR3 is cut off 3 residues early in the read; its end comes from the germline J gene. J is TRBJ2-1 and V is TRBV20-1, with TRBD2 matching over 7 bases. The germline V gene has CDR1 DFQATT and CDR2 SNEGSKA (reference sequence). V shed 4 bases and J 0 bases; nucleotides not matched to a gene: 6. CDR3 length: 15 amino acids. The DNA read from the CDR3 is TGCAGTGCTACAACGGGGGACTACTCCTACAATGAG. Amino acid sequence: CSATTGDYSYNE. The whole CDR3 is CSATTGDYSYNEQFF.

This clone was recorded many times. From the germline J gene comes the end of the CDR3, since the read stops 3 residues before it. V is TRBV5-4 and J is TRBJ2-7; 7 bases agree with TRBD1. V lost 4 bases, J lost 2 bases, and 6 bases stayed unmatched. The CDR3 has 14 residues. Germline V gene lookup returns CDR1 SGHNT and CDR2 YYREEE (reference sequence). CDR3 sequence reads: CASSPGQEPYEQYF. CDR3 bases read: TGTGCCAGCAGCCCCGGACAGGAACCCTACGAG.

This clone was recorded at least ten times. The CDR3 goes on 3 residues after the read ends, and that part is filled in from the germline J gene. V usage is TRBV20-1 and J usage is TRBJ1-2, with D possibly TRBD1 on 5 matching bases. Germline V gene sequence: CDR1 DFQATT, CDR2 SNEGSKA (reference sequence). V lost 4 bases and J 6 bases, leaving 15 bases between the germline ends. CDR3 length: 13 amino acids. The CDR3 loop is CSANRSPLDGYTF. CDR3 DNA (partial): TGCAGTGCTAACAGGAGCCCCTTGGATGGC.

This clone was counted many times. Read coverage stops 3 residues before the CDR3 terminus; the germline J gene supplies the remainder. The J gene is TRBJ2-7, the V gene TRBV12-3 or TRBV12-4, with 7 positions matching TRBD1. The J segment lost 6 bases and the V segment lost 2 bases, leaving 10 bases of the junction unmatched. The length of the CDR3 is 15 residues. This CDR3 reads CASSLRDRAWSEQYF. The CDR3 bases that were read are TGTGCCAGCAGTTTACGTGACAGGGCATGGTCCGAG.

At least ten counts were recorded for this clone. The read ends 3 residues before the CDR3 terminus; that terminus is restored from the germline J gene. The chain carries TRBV19 and TRBJ2-1; 7 bases fit TRBD2. The CDR3 runs to 13 residues. Germline V gives CDR1 LNHDA, CDR2 SQIVND (reference sequence). V dropped 8 bases and J dropped 9; count of bases not matched to a gene: 10. The sequenced CDR3 bases are TGTGCCAGTTCGGTCAGCGGGGCGGCTGAG. It is translated as CASSVSGAAE. In full, the CDR3 reads CASSVSGAAEQFF.